This T cell receptor beta chain appears in the sequencing data of a study of T cells in Graves' hyperthyroidism and ophthalmopathy. Germline CDR1 is MNHNY and CDR2 is SVGAGI (reference sequence). The CDR3 runs to 14 residues. The V gene lost 9 bases and the J gene lost 7 bases, with 21 bases spanning the gap. This clonotype has a handful of counts. RNA transcripts yielded amplified TCR beta CDR3 regions. An initial round of RT-PCR targeting the TCR CDR3 relied on the HTBI primer set. TCRdb processed the multiplex PCR reads anew with MiXCR; each CDR3 protein has one entry. The sample consists of hundreds of thousands of distinct CDR3 sequences, about a third of them appearing once.

The sequencing input was blood. The TCR sequence derives from a woman between 40 and 55 years old with Graves' hyperthyroidism. The V call is TRBV6-6, the J call TRBJ2-5, with no clear D. This CDR3 reads CASAVSRFRRTQYF. CDR3 bases: TGTGCCAGTGCGGTGTCCCGTTTCCGGCGGACCCAGTACTTC.